This TCR beta chain was recorded in a study of T cell repertoires in cytomegalovirus infection. CDR1 and CDR2 (germline): MDHEN, SYDVKM. The CDR3 extends over 14 amino acids. V was clipped by 8 bases and J by 2 bases, with 16 bases between them. MiXCR, run by TCRdb on the reads, gives a single entry per CDR3 protein. The profile shows 350,000 to 450,000 distinct CDR3 sequences, 15% to 20% of them singletons. In this sample, this clonotype turned up a few times. The chain couples TRBV28 to TRBJ2-7; tentatively, D is TRBD1 or TRBD2 (5 bases each). Source material: PBMCs. The clonotype comes from a human donor in good health (CMV status not recorded). Some clones in this sample may be carry-over from other donors' samples. CDR3 sequence reads: CASWGFMRPYEQYF. CDR3 nucleotides: TGTGCCAGCTGGGGGTTCATGCGTCCCTACGAGCAGTACTTC.